These 15 T cell receptor beta chains originate from one sample sequenced in a study of blood T cell repertoires in COVID-19. Measured with immunoSEQ multiplex PCR; TCRdb has only the in-frame clones, and not every one. The table has around 84,000 clones, about 90% seen once. Sequenced: peripheral blood. Receptors were obtained from a man aged 45-60 years with active COVID-19.

V gene TRBV5-4 combines with J gene TRBJ1-2, with D hard to call. Germline V lookup: CDR1 SGHNT, CDR2 YYREEE (reference sequence). The CDR3 loop spans 14 amino acids. Trimming shortened V by 1 base and J by 1 base, and 8 bases separated the two germline ends. CDR3 sequence reads: CASSLNRVNYGYTF. The CDR3 bases are TGTGCCAGCAGCTTGAATCGGGTTAACTATGGCTACACCTTC.

The chain carries TRBV9 and TRBJ2-3, with a possible D match to TRBD2 (5 bases). Trimming removed 4 bases from V and 1 base from J, with 16 bases in between. CDR1 and CDR2 from the germline V gene are SGDLS and YYNGEE. This CDR3 has 16 amino acids. As DNA, the CDR3 is TGTGCCAGCAGCTCGAGGGCCCCGGTAGGCACAGATACGCAGTATTTT. This encodes CASSSRAPVGTDTQYF.

This clone was observed a single time. This chain connects TRBV10-2 to TRBJ1-5; D call uncertain. Germline loops: CDR1 WSHSY, CDR2 SAAADI. Deletions cut 4 bases from V and 0 bases from J, with 10 bases between. The CDR3 spans 15 residues. CDR3 coding DNA: TGCGCCAGCAGTGTGGCAGTTCATAGCAATCAGCCCCAGCATTTT. Its protein product is CASSVAVHSNQPQHF.

The chain uses TRBV6-1 and TRBJ1-3; D is unresolved. The length of the CDR3 is 15 residues. Germline CDR1 and CDR2: MNHNS and SASEGT. Trimming stripped 1 base from V and 1 base from J, with 8 bases between. CDR3 coding DNA: TGTGCCAGCAGTGAAGGTGTAGTTTCTGGAAACACCATATATTTT. Protein: CASSEGVVSGNTIYF.

The chain joins TRBV5-1 to TRBJ1-2, with D unclear. Per germline, CDR1 SGHRS and CDR2 YFSETQ. The V and J ends lost 2 bases and 5 bases respectively, with 13 bases between them. The CDR3 is 14 residues long. The CDR3 is CASSFALLGYGYTF. DNA for the CDR3: TGCGCCAGCAGCTTCGCTCTTCTCGGTTATGGCTACACCTTC. The full variable domain, with the rest looked up from reference TRBV5-1 and TRBJ1-2, is KAGVTQTPRYLIKTRGQQVTLSCSPISGHRSVSWYQQTPGQGLQFLFEYFSETQRNKGNFPGRFSGRQFSNSRSEMNVSTLELGDSALYLCASSFALLGYGYTFGSGTRLTVV.

Only a few counts were recorded for this clone. The chain employs TRBV18 and TRBJ1-1; 7 nucleotides line up with TRBD1. V dropped 5 bases and J dropped 6; count of bases not matched to a gene: 15. The CDR3 extends over 16 amino acids. Looked up from germline, CDR1 is KGHSH and CDR2 is LQKENI. DNA of the CDR3: TGTGCCAGCTCATACGACAGGGTGGTAGGTTGGGCTGAAGCTTTCTTT. Translated: CASSYDRVVGWAEAFF.

Regarding this clone: This sample also contains other DNA sequences that code for the same CDR3. CDR3 DNA sequence: TGTGCCAGCAGCTTAGGAGGGAACTATGGCTACACCTTC. Amino acid sequence: CASSLGGNYGYTF. The chain links TRBV7-2 to TRBJ1-2; D unclear. V lost 1 base and J lost 2, with 5 bases in between. The CDR3 contains 13 residues. From germline, CDR1 is SGHTA and CDR2 FQGNSA.

This sequence joins TRBV14 and TRBJ2-1, with TRBD2 matching over 8 bases. The V and J ends lost 1 base and 4 bases, in that order; junction bases with no gene match: 15. Looked up from germline, CDR1 is SGHDN and CDR2 is FVKESK. CDR3 length equals 19 residues. CDR3 residues: CASSQVRRERLAFYNEQFF. The CDR3 bases are TGTGCCAGCAGCCAAGTCCGAAGGGAAAGACTAGCGTTTTACAATGAGCAGTTCTTC.

The chain joins TRBV6-5 to TRBJ2-1; 10 bases align to TRBD2. Germline V gene lookup returns CDR1 MNHEY and CDR2 SVGAGI. After removal of 5 bases from V and 4 bases from J, the junction contained 5 bases not matched to a gene. The CDR3 spans 15 residues. The CDR3 is CASSNGLADYNEQFF. CDR3 bases: TGTGCCAGCAGTAACGGACTAGCGGATTACAATGAGCAGTTCTTC.

V usage is TRBV19 and J usage is TRBJ1-4; no clear D. V lost 7 bases and J 0 bases, leaving 9 bases between the germline ends. This CDR3 has 14 residues. From germline, CDR1 is LNHDA and CDR2 SQIVND (reference sequence). The CDR3 here is CASNGRATNEKLFF. The CDR3 bases are TGTGCCAGTAATGGGCGGGCAACTAATGAAAAACTGTTTTTT.

The chain recombines TRBV5-1 with TRBJ2-5; possible D gene TRBD1, 6 bases. Germline V CDR1 and CDR2: SGHRS, YFSETQ. The CDR3 is 15 amino acids. V was cut by 1 base and J by 2 bases, with 12 bases left in between. The CDR3 reads CASSLWTESQETQYF. The CDR3 DNA is TGCGCCAGCAGCTTGTGGACAGAGTCTCAAGAGACCCAGTACTTC.

The chain recombines TRBV27 with TRBJ2-5; D is possibly TRBD2 (6 bases). This CDR3 spans 13 amino acids. V was shortened by 4 bases and J by 3 bases, with 9 bases between the two germline ends. Germline CDR1 MNHEY, CDR2 SMNVEV (reference sequence). For the CDR3, the DNA is TGTGCCAGCAGTTCTAGGAGGGAAGAGACCCAGTACTTC. This translates into CASSSRREETQYF.

This clone was counted a few times. V is TRBV2 and J is TRBJ2-2, with a tentative D call TRBD1 (6 bases). CDR3 length equals 14 residues. Germline loops: CDR1 SNHLY, CDR2 FYNNEI. Trimming cost V 5 bases and J 3 bases, with 10 bases left between them. The CDR3 region is CASSLKGDTGELFF. The DNA for the CDR3 is TGTGCCAGCAGTTTGAAGGGGGACACCGGGGAGCTGTTTTTT.

The genes are TRBV28 and TRBJ1-1, with TRBD1 identical over 7 bases. The CDR3 is made up of 17 amino acids. Germline assignment: CDR1 MDHEN and CDR2 SYDVKM. V lost 4 bases and J lost 3; bases outside the gene matches: 14. CDR3 loop: CASSWKTGSKLDTEAFF. CDR3 bases: TGTGCCAGCAGTTGGAAGACAGGGTCCAAGTTAGACACTGAAGCTTTCTTT.

The chain employs TRBV5-1 and TRBJ2-1; 8 nucleotides line up with TRBD2. V gave up 5 bases and J gave up 4 bases; unmatched junction bases: 5. This CDR3 comprises 14 residues. Germline V lookup: CDR1 SGHRS, CDR2 YFSETQ. The CDR3 loop reads CASSPGGPYNEQFF. For the CDR3, the DNA is TGCGCCAGCAGTCCGGGAGGGCCTTACAATGAGCAGTTCTTC.